This T cell receptor (beta chain) was recorded in a study of CD8+ T cells in alopecia areata. RNA extraction and reverse transcription yielded cDNA as sequencing template. The repertoire was sequenced with immunoSEQ multiplex PCR; TCRdb's copy has only in-frame clones and lacks some. The top ten clones hold 6.5% to 7.5% of a sample with about 150,000 clones, around 47% of them seen once. CDR1 is SQVTM and CDR2 is ANQGSEA in the germline V gene. The CDR3 totals 11 residues. V gave up 4 bases and J gave up 8 bases, with 11 bases separating them. The source of this sequence is a human donor with alopecia areata. The rearrangement joins TRBV29-1 to TRBJ1-2, with unresolved D. The sample comprised CD4+ T cells sorted from blood. CDR3 in amino acids: CSVGGYYGYTF. CDR3 nucleotides: TGCAGCGTTGGAGGCTATTACGGCTACACCTTC.